The T cell receptor beta chain under discussion was sequenced for a study of blood T cell repertoires in COVID-19 (dated by TCRdb to the early 2020s). For the study in its entirety: Samples from collaborators originated in the United States, Italy and Spain and spanned both the acute and convalescent phases of COVID-19. The prospective study material was composed of cDNA or gDNA derived from T cells, B-cell-depleted T cells, or PBMCs. The dataset comprised deeply sampled blood TCRbeta repertoires from subjects exposed to, actively infected with, or recovered from COVID-19. The repertoires were released in a freely available public database intended as a resource for research on the immune response to SARS-CoV-2. Samples were obtained from the ongoing ImmuneRACE study (first 160 participants) and from about 1,300 subjects provided by 6 global collaborators. A de-identified subject ID, COVID-19 status, age in years and sex were almost always included in the sample metadata. HLA class I and class II types, where available, came from metadata supplied by the sample provider rather than from assay-based typing.

The immunoSEQ Assay, a bias-controlled multiplex PCR, was used to amplify TCRbeta CDR3 regions from genomic DNA. As for how the authors treated the data: Within the assay, amplification of reference gene primers was used to estimate how many nucleated cells each sample contained. To quantify the absolute abundance of each unique TCRbeta CDR3 rearrangement, sequence reads were collapsed and filtered. For each sample, productive Simpson clonality was calculated as the square root of Simpson's diversity index across productive rearrangements. In its TCRdb copy, this immuneACCESS table keeps in-frame sequences only and misses some clones. Where compared with another copy, unresolved V genes explain less than half of these, and the others have no known cause. D and trimming were read from the DNA, whereas the V and J calls and clone size are those reported in that table. This sample lists a few hundred thousand clones; around nine tenths were detected once. The ten top clones hold around 0.8% of the sample.

Details on this clone: Its antigen is not yet known. Within one base of it there is no much larger clone, and no base qualities were kept.

The collaborating institutions used their own protocols to collect whole blood in K2EDTA tubes. For TCRbeta analysis, collaborators shipped samples as frozen whole blood, isolated PBMCs, or DNA extracted from either of those sample types. Here is what the overall study found, with its caveats: The quantity of clinical and demographic metadata differed by source and by participant and was supplied without curation.

Compared with germline, V lacks 5 bases and J lacks 2 bases; bases without a gene match: 8. The cysteine opens and the phenylalanine closes a CDR3 of 16 amino acids. Left in the record is the CDR3 DNA by itself, 48 bases read in frame from the first base. CDR1 MNHEY and CDR2 SVGEGT were looked up in the germline V gene. The rearranged segments are TRBV6-2 or TRBV6-3 and TRBJ2-5, and 10 junctional nucleotides match TRBD2. The source of this sequence is a man under 40 with acute or convalescent COVID-19. Sequenced input: peripheral blood. This receptor has the CDR3 CASSTPLAGAQETQYF. The DNA sequence follows: TGTGCCAGCAGTACCCCTCTAGCGGGGGCTCAAGAGACCCAGTACTTC.